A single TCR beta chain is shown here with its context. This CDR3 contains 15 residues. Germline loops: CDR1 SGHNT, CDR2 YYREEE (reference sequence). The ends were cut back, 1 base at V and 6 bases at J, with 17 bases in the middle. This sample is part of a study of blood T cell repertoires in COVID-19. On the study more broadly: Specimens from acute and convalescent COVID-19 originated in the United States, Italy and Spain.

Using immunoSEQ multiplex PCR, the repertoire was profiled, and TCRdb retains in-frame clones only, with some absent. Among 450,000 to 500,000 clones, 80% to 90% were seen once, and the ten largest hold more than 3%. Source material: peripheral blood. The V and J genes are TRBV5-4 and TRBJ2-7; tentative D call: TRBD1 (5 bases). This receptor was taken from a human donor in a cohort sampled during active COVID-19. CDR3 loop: CASSLIGHPGSEQYF. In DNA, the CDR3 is TGTGCCAGCAGCTTGATAGGACACCCCGGGTCCGAGCAGTACTTC. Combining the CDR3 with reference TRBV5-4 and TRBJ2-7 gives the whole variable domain ETGVTQSPTHLIKTRGQQVTLRCSSQSGHNTVSWYQQALGQGPQFIFQYYREEENGRGNFPPRFSGLQFPNYSSELNVNALELDDSALYLCASSLIGHPGSEQYFGPGTRLTVT.